These 17 T cell receptor beta chains were all obtained from the same sample, sequenced in a study of blood T cell repertoires in COVID-19. Produced via immunoSEQ multiplex PCR; TCRdb's table is partial and in-frame only. Of some 270,000 clones detected, about 89% appear once; the ten largest clones hold roughly 2.2%. Material for sequencing was peripheral blood. These receptors were obtained from a man aged 45 to 65 with acute or convalescent COVID-19.

The chain employs TRBV6-5 and TRBJ1-2; 7 nucleotides align to TRBD1. Trimming took 4 bases from V and 4 from J; bases not matched to a gene: 3. Germline assignment: CDR1 MNHEY and CDR2 SVGAGI. The CDR3 length is 13 residues. The CDR3 loop reads CASSFGQVYGYTF. CDR3 nucleotides: TGTGCCAGCAGTTTTGGACAGGTCTATGGCTACACCTTC.

The chain joins TRBV30 to TRBJ2-7, with 10 bases aligning to TRBD1. V gave up 5 bases and J gave up 3 bases; unmatched junction bases: 4. CDR1 and CDR2 (germline): GTSNPN, SVGIG (reference sequence). The CDR3 length is 13 residues. CDR3 amino acids: CAWGGTGVYEQYF. The CDR3 coding sequence is TGTGCCTGGGGAGGGACAGGGGTCTACGAGCAGTACTTC.

The chain employs TRBV3-1 (or the pseudogene TRBV3-2) and TRBJ2-2; D is perhaps TRBD2 (5 bases). From germline, CDR1 is LGHDT and CDR2 YNNKEL (reference sequence). The CDR3 consists of 15 residues. Trimming shortened V by 10 bases and J by 5 bases, and 20 bases separated the two germline ends. CDR3 sequence: CATGRGVGQTGELFF. CDR3 bases: TGTGCCACTGGGAGAGGAGTAGGGCAAACCGGGGAGCTGTTTTTT.

This chain joins TRBV25-1 and TRBJ1-6; D perhaps matches TRBD1 (6 bases). CDR3 length: 14 amino acids. Germline V lookup: CDR1 MGHDK, CDR2 SYGVNS. V was trimmed by 8 bases and J by 8 bases, leaving 16 bases between them. The CDR3 DNA reads TGTGCCAGCCTTCCCAGGGGCGAAGATTCACCCCTCCACTTT. This translates into CASLPRGEDSPLHF.

The V and J genes are TRBV5-8 and TRBJ1-4; D is undetermined. The germline gives CDR1 SGHTS, CDR2 YDEGEE. Between the trimmed V and J ends, which lost 0 bases and 0 bases, there was a span of 15 bases. The CDR3 has 18 residues. DNA for the CDR3: TGTGCCAGCAGCTTGGTGGTAGCTACCATTGCAACTAATGAAAAACTGTTTTTT. Its translation is CASSLVVATIATNEKLFF.

The chain has TRBV27 and TRBJ1-5; D perhaps matches TRBD1 (5 bases). There are 13 residues in the CDR3. The germline V gene has CDR1 MNHEY and CDR2 SMNVEV (reference sequence). The V end was cut by 5 bases, the J end by 5 bases, with 10 bases between. CDR3 region: CASSHRGDQPQHF. The CDR3 coding sequence is TGTGCCAGCAGTCATAGGGGTGATCAGCCCCAGCATTTT.

This sequence joins TRBV9 and TRBJ2-3; 9 bases are a match to TRBD2. The V gene end was trimmed by 2 bases and the J gene end by 2 bases; junction bases not matched to a gene: 9. This CDR3 region has 17 residues. Looked up from germline, CDR1 is SGDLS and CDR2 is YYNGEE. The CDR3 here is CASSVGGLAGITDTQYF. The DNA for the CDR3 is TGTGCCAGCAGCGTTGGTGGGCTAGCGGGGATCACAGATACGCAGTATTTT.

This chain links TRBV5-6 with TRBJ2-2; D is perhaps TRBD1 (5 bases). The germline V gene encodes CDR1 SGHDT and CDR2 YYEEEE. V was trimmed by 2 bases and J by 6 bases, leaving 8 bases between them. The CDR3 has 13 residues. This CDR3 reads CASSLWTSGELFF. Written as DNA, the CDR3 is TGTGCCAGCAGCTTATGGACATCCGGGGAGCTGTTTTTT.

The rearrangement links TRBV27 to TRBJ1-6, with D maybe TRBD1 (5 bases). V lost 2 bases and J 1 base, leaving 18 bases between the germline ends. Germline V gene sequence: CDR1 MNHEY, CDR2 SMNVEV (reference sequence). The CDR3 covers 19 residues. This CDR3 reads CASSLRPPGGASYNSPLHF. CDR3 nucleotides: TGTGCCAGCAGTTTACGTCCCCCGGGGGGAGCGTCCTATAATTCACCCCTCCACTTT.

This clone was observed many times. This chain links TRBV18 with TRBJ2-2; a weak D match, TRBD2 (5 bases). The CDR3 extends over 19 amino acids. Germline V CDR1 and CDR2: KGHSH, LQKENI. V was trimmed by 3 bases and J by 2 bases, leaving 22 bases between them. CDR3 coding DNA: TGTGCCAGCTCACCCCGTGAAGGAGGCGCTTTAATCAACACCGGGGAGCTGTTTTTT. It translates to CASSPREGGALINTGELFF.

Written as DNA, the CDR3 is TGCAGCGTTGCCCCAGACAGGGGCAATCAGCCCCAGCATTTT. Translation: CSVAPDRGNQPQHF. The chain uses TRBV29-1 and TRBJ1-5; 7 nucleotides agree with TRBD1. Germline V lookup: CDR1 SQVTM, CDR2 ANQGSEA. J gave up 2 bases and V 4 bases, and 5 bases lay outside the gene matches. The CDR3 runs to 14 residues.

The chain combines TRBV27 with TRBJ2-3, with D tentatively TRBD2 (5 bases). The CDR3 sequence is 14 residues long. Per germline, CDR1 MNHEY and CDR2 SMNVEV (reference sequence). V lost 7 bases to trimming and J lost 7 bases, with 18 bases between them. In nucleotides, the CDR3 is TGTGCCAGCACCCCTTTCGGGGTAGTTCATACGCAGTATTTT. Its translation is CASTPFGVVHTQYF.

The DNA of the CDR3 is TGTGCCAGCAGCCTCTCGACTAGCGTCCTGGGAGAGACCCAGTACTTC. This translates into CASSLSTSVLGETQYF. The rearrangement joins TRBV7-9 to TRBJ2-5, with 8 nucleotides matching TRBD2. The CDR3 totals 16 residues. CDR1 SEHNR and CDR2 FQNEAQ come from the germline V gene (reference sequence). The ends lost 5 bases at V and 4 bases at J; junction bases unmatched: 12.

This clone was observed a handful of times. V is TRBV7-9 and J is TRBJ1-1, with TRBD1 as a possible D gene (5 bases). The CDR3 is 16 amino acids. The V and J ends lost 6 bases and 0 bases respectively, with 17 bases between them. CDR1 is SEHNR, CDR2 FQNEAQ, per germline (reference sequence). CDR3 sequence reads: CASSSLETEMNTEAFF. The CDR3 coding sequence is TGTGCCAGCAGTTCCCTAGAGACAGAAATGAACACTGAAGCTTTCTTT.

V gene TRBV30 combines with J gene TRBJ2-1, with a tentative D call TRBD1 (6 bases). V lost 3 bases, J lost 14 bases, and 14 bases lay in between. Germline V CDR1 and CDR2: GTSNPN, SVGIG (reference sequence). The CDR3 has 11 amino acids. The CDR3 protein is CAWRGQGPEFF. As DNA, the CDR3 is TGTGCCTGGAGAGGGCAGGGGCCGGAGTTCTTC.

CDR3 loop: CASSYSAGVSYEQYF. CDR3 in DNA: TGTGCCAGCAGTTACTCTGCGGGCGTCTCCTACGAGCAGTACTTC. This chain connects TRBV6-5 to TRBJ2-7; tentatively, D is TRBD2 (5 bases). Per germline, CDR1 MNHEY and CDR2 SVGAGI. This CDR3 region has 15 residues. Trimming cost V 0 bases and J 0 bases, with 9 bases left between them.

V is TRBV10-3 and J is TRBJ1-5; D is unresolved. CDR3 size: 15 residues. Looked up from germline, CDR1 is ENHRY and CDR2 is SYGVKD. Trimming shortened V by 0 bases and J by 3 bases, and 9 bases separated the two germline ends. CDR3 bases: TGTGCCATCAGTGAGTCAACACAGTTCAATCAGCCCCAGCATTTT. It yields the protein CAISESTQFNQPQHF.